This T cell receptor beta chain came from a study of blood T cell repertoires in COVID-19. In the study overall: From the United States, Italy and Spain came samples of acute and convalescent COVID-19. T cells, B-cell-depleted T cells, or PBMCs supplied cDNA or gDNA.

From germline, CDR1 is SGDLS and CDR2 YYNGEE. After removal of 3 bases from V and 3 bases from J, the junction contained 5 bases not matched to a gene. CDR3 length: 15 residues. Authors' data handling: Counts of nucleated cells, estimated from reference gene primer amplification, were obtained. The protocol was immunoSEQ multiplex PCR, while the TCRdb copy is restricted to in-frame clones and leaves out a portion. V and J calls plus clone size are reproduced from that table; the DNA served to infer D and trimming. Seen here are 99,000 or so clones, roughly nine tenths observed once, and the top ten hold 4.5% to 5.5%.

The source is a human donor in a cohort sampled during active COVID-19. The chain uses TRBV9 and TRBJ2-3; 9 bases match TRBD2. Sequenced material: peripheral blood. CDR3 coding DNA: TGTGCCAGCAGCGAGAGTAGCGGGGGAACAGATACGCAGTATTTT. Protein product: CASSESSGGTDTQYF.